These 27 T cell receptor beta chains share one sample of origin, sequenced in a study of blood T cell repertoires in COVID-19. Here immunoSEQ multiplex PCR was the method, and the copy in TCRdb shows in-frame clones only, minus some. The data hold tens of thousands of clones, with nearly 90% observed a single time. The sample taken for sequencing was peripheral blood. Source of these receptors: a human donor in a cohort sampled during active COVID-19. The donor label of this sample is uncertain.

The V and J genes are TRBV18 and TRBJ1-6; TRBD1 is a possible D gene (5 bases). V shed 3 bases and J shed 0 bases, with 12 bases lying between them. The CDR3 consists of 17 residues. CDR1 KGHSH and CDR2 LQKENI come from the germline V gene. CDR3 sequence (DNA): TGTGCCAGCTCACCCCAGGAGGGGAGCTCCTATAATTCACCCCTCCACTTT. This translates into CASSPQEGSSYNSPLHF.

The rearrangement uses TRBV19 and TRBJ2-3; 12 bases map to TRBD2. The germline V gene encodes CDR1 LNHDA and CDR2 SQIVND (reference sequence). V dropped 3 bases and J dropped 2; count of bases not matched to a gene: 18. This CDR3 comprises 21 residues. The CDR3 loop is CASSMDGTSGWGKGTTDTQYF. The CDR3 DNA reads TGTGCCAGTAGTATGGACGGGACTAGCGGGTGGGGAAAGGGGACCACAGATACGCAGTATTTT.

The chain combines TRBV24-1 with TRBJ1-3; D ambiguous. V lost 5 bases and J 0 bases, leaving 7 bases between the germline ends. Looked up from germline, CDR1 is KGHDR and CDR2 is SFDVKD. The CDR3 totals 14 residues. The CDR3 bases are TGTGCCACCAGTGGTCACAGCTCTGGAAACACCATATATTTT. It codes for CATSGHSSGNTIYF.

The V gene is TRBV27, the J gene TRBJ1-2; the D is unclear. Germline V lookup: CDR1 MNHEY, CDR2 SMNVEV (reference sequence). V dropped 5 bases and J dropped 3 bases, with 16 bases sitting between them. The CDR3 covers 15 residues. The CDR3: CASSPRAAFDYGYTF. CDR3 nucleotide sequence: TGTGCCAGCAGTCCCCGAGCAGCGTTCGACTATGGCTACACCTTC.

This chain connects TRBV12-5 to TRBJ2-3; 10 bases map to TRBD2. The trim removed 3 bases at V and 5 bases at J, leaving 14 bases unmatched. The length of the CDR3 is 18 residues. Germline V gene sequence: CDR1 LGHNT, CDR2 FRNRAP. CDR3 sequence: CASGLGTSGTFRKDTQYF. In DNA, the CDR3 is TGTGCTAGTGGTTTAGGAACTAGCGGGACCTTCCGGAAAGATACGCAGTATTTT. The whole variable domain, filled in from reference TRBV12-5 and TRBJ2-3, reads DARVTQTPRHKVTEMGQEVTMRCQPILGHNTVFWYRQTMMQGLELLAYFRNRAPLDDSGMPKDRFSAEMPDATLATLKIQPSEPRDSAVYFCASGLGTSGTFRKDTQYFGPGTRLTVL.

V usage is TRBV28 and J usage is TRBJ2-3, with TRBD1 identical over 7 bases. Germline V gives CDR1 MDHEN, CDR2 SYDVKM. The CDR3 consists of 17 residues. After removal of 2 bases from V and 6 bases from J, the junction contained 14 bases not matched to a gene. The CDR3: CASSLERFTGDRDTQYF. Written as DNA, the CDR3 is TGTGCCAGCAGTTTAGAGAGGTTCACAGGGGATAGGGATACGCAGTATTTT.

This chain links TRBV5-1 with TRBJ2-3, with 12 bases aligning to TRBD2. The CDR3 is 16 amino acids. V dropped 0 bases and J dropped 3; count of bases not matched to a gene: 2. Germline CDR1 is SGHRS and CDR2 is YFSETQ. CDR3 sequence (DNA): TGCGCCAGCAGCTTGGCAACTAGCGGGAGGACAGATACGCAGTATTTT. It encodes CASSLATSGRTDTQYF.

The rearrangement links TRBV10-3 to TRBJ2-1; D unclear. Between the trimmed V and J ends, which lost 0 bases and 9 bases, there was a span of 9 bases. Germline V gene data show CDR1 as ENHRY and CDR2 as SYGVKD. The CDR3 consists of 13 residues. CDR3 DNA: TGTGCCATCAGTGAGTCCCGCGATAGTGAGCAGTTCTTC. It codes for CAISESRDSEQFF.

V and J are TRBV10-3 and TRBJ2-3; perhaps TRBD2 as D (5 bases). CDR1 is ENHRY, CDR2 SYGVKD, per germline. This CDR3 comprises 14 residues. V was pared by 11 bases and J by 2 bases, with 17 bases between. The CDR3 sequence is CAVLEDWNTDTQYF. The CDR3 bases are TGTGCCGTCCTGGAGGACTGGAACACAGATACGCAGTATTTT.

CDR3 nucleotide sequence: TGCGCCAGCAGCCAAGAGGGCAGGGCGGCAGATACGCAGTATTTT. This codes for CASSQEGRAADTQYF. J is TRBJ2-3 and V is TRBV4-1; perhaps TRBD1 as D (5 bases). The CDR3 extends over 15 amino acids. V lost 0 bases and J 4 bases, leaving 11 bases between the germline ends. The germline V gene encodes CDR1 MGHRA and CDR2 YSYEKL.

The chain joins TRBV11-3 to TRBJ1-3; no clear D. This CDR3 spans 15 amino acids. CDR1 and CDR2 (germline): SGHNT, YENEEA. Trimming stripped 1 base from V and 6 bases from J, with 13 bases between. Here the CDR3 reads CASSLARGSENTIYF. CDR3 coding DNA: TGTGCCAGCAGCTTAGCCCGGGGAAGTGAAAACACCATATATTTT. The whole variable domain, remainder taken from reference TRBV11-3 and TRBJ1-3, is EAGVVQSPRYKIIEKKQPVAFWCNPISGHNTLYWYLQNLGQGPELLIRYENEEAVDDSQLPKDRFSAERLKGVDSTLKIQPAELGDSAVYLCASSLARGSENTIYFGEGSWLTVV.

The V gene is TRBV18, the J gene TRBJ2-5; 9 bases are shared with TRBD1. The V segment lost 3 bases and the J segment 2 bases; nucleotides outside the gene matches: 7. The CDR3 spans 16 residues. From germline, CDR1 is KGHSH and CDR2 LQKENI. CDR3: CASSPRTGDGQETQYF. The CDR3 nucleotides read TGTGCCAGCTCACCCCGGACAGGGGACGGACAAGAGACCCAGTACTTC.

The rearrangement links TRBV29-1 to TRBJ2-1, with a tentative D call TRBD1 (6 bases). Germline V gene sequence: CDR1 SQVTM, CDR2 ANQGSEA. The CDR3 length is 14 residues. With 5 bases removed from V and 10 bases from J, the gap between germline ends came to 21 bases. CDR3 amino acids: CSVRLTGARQEQFF. The DNA of the CDR3 is TGCAGCGTTAGATTGACAGGAGCCCGCCAGGAGCAGTTCTTC.

The V call is TRBV19, the J call TRBJ1-1; D is ambiguous. Germline CDR1 reads LNHDA; CDR2 reads SQIVND (reference sequence). V lost 7 bases and J 1 base, leaving 22 bases between the germline ends. CDR3 length: 17 amino acids. DNA of the CDR3: TGTGCCAGTATCCCCAATCGGGCGGGGTGGGGGAACACTGAAGCTTTCTTT. Translating gives CASIPNRAGWGNTEAFF.

This rearrangement joins TRBV6-5 to TRBJ2-1; TRBD2 aligns across 9 bases. Looked up from germline, CDR1 is MNHEY and CDR2 is SVGAGI. The trim removed 2 bases at V and 7 bases at J, leaving 9 bases unmatched. The CDR3 is made up of 16 amino acids. This CDR3 reads CASSYAGGSGRNEQFF. The CDR3 DNA sequence: TGTGCCAGCAGTTACGCCGGTGGTAGCGGGAGAAATGAGCAGTTCTTC.

The chain carries TRBV18 and TRBJ2-3; 12 bases fit TRBD1. CDR1 is KGHSH and CDR2 is LQKENI in the germline V gene. Trimming took 1 base from V and 3 from J; bases not matched to a gene: 2. There are 16 residues in the CDR3. CDR3: CASSPRDRGRTDTQYF. The CDR3 bases are TGTGCCAGCTCACCACGGGACAGGGGGCGGACAGATACGCAGTATTTT.

The chain carries TRBV12-5 and TRBJ2-1, with D maybe TRBD2 (5 bases). The CDR3 totals 13 residues. Trimming cost V 3 bases and J 10 bases, with 13 bases left between them. Germline V gives CDR1 LGHNT, CDR2 FRNRAP. This CDR3 reads CASGFQSGREQFF. The DNA for the CDR3 is TGTGCTAGTGGTTTCCAAAGCGGTCGGGAGCAGTTCTTC.

This sequence joins TRBV3-1 (or the pseudogene TRBV3-2) and TRBJ2-1; 7 nucleotides match TRBD1. Unmatched junction bases numbered 15, after V lost 7 bases and J lost 9 bases. This CDR3 is built from 15 residues. Germline V gene lookup returns CDR1 LGHDT and CDR2 YNNKEL (reference sequence). CDR3 residues: CASKHRDSPDSEQFF. The CDR3 nucleotides read TGTGCCAGCAAACACCGGGACAGTCCGGACTCTGAGCAGTTCTTC.

The rearrangement links TRBV6-5 to TRBJ2-3, with 8 positions matching TRBD2. The junction had 8 bases not matched to a gene; V was cut back by 7 bases and J by 5 bases. The CDR3 length is 14 residues. Germline CDR1 and CDR2: MNHEY and SVGAGI. CDR3 in amino acids: CASKERERIDTQYF. As DNA, the CDR3 is TGTGCCAGCAAGGAGCGGGAGCGTATAGATACGCAGTATTTT.

The V and J genes are TRBV5-4 and TRBJ2-7; 7 bases agree with TRBD2. Looked up from germline, CDR1 is SGHNT and CDR2 is YYREEE (reference sequence). CDR3 length: 16 residues. V was pared by 3 bases and J by 2 bases, with 11 bases of the junction left unmatched. Written as DNA, the CDR3 is TGTGCCAGCAGCTCGGCCCGACTAGCCACTGCCTACGAGCAGTACTTC. It is translated as CASSSARLATAYEQYF.

The V gene is TRBV19, the J gene TRBJ2-1; D remains ambiguous. CDR3 length: 14 amino acids. Trimming left V 3 bases short and J 8 bases short, with 14 bases between. The germline V gene has CDR1 LNHDA and CDR2 SQIVND (reference sequence). Here the CDR3 DNA reads TGTGCCAGTAGTATTGCGGCCCTTGGAGATGAGCAGTTCTTC. This gives the protein CASSIAALGDEQFF.

The chain uses TRBV6-1 and TRBJ1-1; D might be TRBD1 (5 bases). Germline V gene data show CDR1 as MNHNS and CDR2 as SASEGT. V was cut by 0 bases and J by 1 base, with 12 bases left in between. This CDR3 contains 16 residues. CDR3 sequence: CASSEADRDWNTEAFF. DNA for the CDR3: TGTGCCAGCAGTGAAGCGGATCGGGACTGGAACACTGAAGCTTTCTTT.

The chain carries TRBV6-5 and TRBJ2-7; TRBD1 matches at 8 bases. The CDR3 is made up of 15 amino acids. Germline CDR1 reads MNHEY; CDR2 reads SVGAGI. The V gene end was trimmed by 2 bases and the J gene end by 4 bases; junction bases not matched to a gene: 7. DNA for the CDR3: TGTGCCAGCAGTTACAGCCCCCAGGGGGCTTACGAGCAGTACTTC. The encoded protein is CASSYSPQGAYEQYF.

The chain is built from TRBV3-1 (or the pseudogene TRBV3-2) and TRBJ1-1; 8 bases are shared with TRBD1. The CDR3 loop spans 14 amino acids. Germline-derived CDR1 and CDR2 are LGHDT and YNNKEL (reference sequence). V shed 6 bases, J shed 1 base, and the junction held 4 bases outside the gene matches. CDR3 region: CASRGQGWNTEAFF. Written as DNA, the CDR3 is TGTGCCAGCAGAGGACAGGGCTGGAACACTGAAGCTTTCTTT.

The rearrangement joins TRBV28 to TRBJ2-5; weak D call: TRBD2 (5 bases). V lost 6 bases and J 6 bases, leaving 20 bases between the germline ends. The length of the CDR3 is 15 residues. Germline CDR1 and CDR2: MDHEN and SYDVKM. Written as DNA, the CDR3 is TGTGCCAGCAGCCCGACTAACCTCGTCGAGAAGACCCAGTACTTC. It encodes CASSPTNLVEKTQYF.

J is TRBJ2-7 and V is TRBV6-6; 11 positions match TRBD2. From germline, CDR1 is MNHNY and CDR2 SVGAGI (reference sequence). Unmatched junction bases numbered 16, after V lost 6 bases and J lost 3 bases. The CDR3 totals 18 residues. CDR3 sequence (DNA): TGTGCCAGCAGCCGAAGCGTGGGGACTAGCGGAGCGATCTACGAGCAGTACTTC. Amino acids: CASSRSVGTSGAIYEQYF.

The chain employs TRBV10-3 and TRBJ2-5; tentatively, D is TRBD1 (5 bases). The germline gives CDR1 ENHRY, CDR2 SYGVKD. There are 13 residues in the CDR3. The V and J ends lost 2 bases and 5 bases respectively, with 9 bases between them. CDR3 sequence: CAISEGAGETQYF. In nucleotides, the CDR3 is TGTGCCATCAGTGAGGGGGCAGGGGAGACCCAGTACTTC.